This T cell receptor beta chain was retrieved from a study of blood T cell repertoires in COVID-19. The CDR3 consists of 14 residues. V shed 6 bases, J shed 4 bases, and the junction held 7 bases outside the gene matches. Germline-derived CDR1 and CDR2 are MNHEY and SVGEGT. Seattle patients were enrolled while actively infected and followed longitudinally. Measured with immunoSEQ multiplex PCR; TCRdb has only the in-frame clones, and not every one. The top ten clones hold roughly 5% of a sample with 110,000 or so clones, approximately 85% of them seen once. This TCR was recovered from a woman aged 60 to 75 with COVID-19, enrolled during active disease. This chain joins TRBV6-2 or TRBV6-3 and TRBJ1-1; 8 bases are shared with TRBD1. Sequencing was done on a sample of peripheral blood. For the CDR3, the DNA is TGTGCCAGCAGCCTACCCGGGACAGGCACTGAAGCTTTCTTT. Translation: CASSLPGTGTEAFF.